This entry describes one T cell receptor beta chain. The sample belongs to a study of shared clonotypes between healthy human individuals. This CDR3 contains 14 residues. V was cut by 3 bases and J by 2 bases, with 11 bases left in between. In germline, CDR1 is ENHRY, CDR2 SYGVKD. Here immunoSEQ multiplex PCR was the method, and the copy in TCRdb shows in-frame clones only, minus some. The sample lists 1.4 million or so clones; about 98.5% were seen once. This sequence was found in a man aged 25-40 years in good health. The gene calls are TRBV10-3 and TRBJ2-7, with D maybe TRBD2 (6 bases). Sequencing was carried out using naive CD4+ T cells sorted from blood. Documented subset: CD45RA+ positively selected. The CDR3 region has the DNA TGTGCCATCAGTGATAGCGGAAATCCCTACGAGCAGTACTTC. It specifies CAISDSGNPYEQYF.